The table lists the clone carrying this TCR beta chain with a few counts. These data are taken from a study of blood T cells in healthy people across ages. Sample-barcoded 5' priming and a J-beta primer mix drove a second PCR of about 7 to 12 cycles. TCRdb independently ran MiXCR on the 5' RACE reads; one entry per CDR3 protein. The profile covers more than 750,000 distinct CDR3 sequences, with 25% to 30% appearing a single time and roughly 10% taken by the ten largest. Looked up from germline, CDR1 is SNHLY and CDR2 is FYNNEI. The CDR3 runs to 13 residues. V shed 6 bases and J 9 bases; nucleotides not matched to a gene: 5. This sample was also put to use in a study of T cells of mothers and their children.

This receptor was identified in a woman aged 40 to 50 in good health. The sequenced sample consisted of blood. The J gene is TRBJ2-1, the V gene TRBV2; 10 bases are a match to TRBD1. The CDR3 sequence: CASRGTGDREQFF. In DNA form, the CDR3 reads TGTGCCAGCAGAGGGACAGGGGATCGTGAGCAGTTCTTC.